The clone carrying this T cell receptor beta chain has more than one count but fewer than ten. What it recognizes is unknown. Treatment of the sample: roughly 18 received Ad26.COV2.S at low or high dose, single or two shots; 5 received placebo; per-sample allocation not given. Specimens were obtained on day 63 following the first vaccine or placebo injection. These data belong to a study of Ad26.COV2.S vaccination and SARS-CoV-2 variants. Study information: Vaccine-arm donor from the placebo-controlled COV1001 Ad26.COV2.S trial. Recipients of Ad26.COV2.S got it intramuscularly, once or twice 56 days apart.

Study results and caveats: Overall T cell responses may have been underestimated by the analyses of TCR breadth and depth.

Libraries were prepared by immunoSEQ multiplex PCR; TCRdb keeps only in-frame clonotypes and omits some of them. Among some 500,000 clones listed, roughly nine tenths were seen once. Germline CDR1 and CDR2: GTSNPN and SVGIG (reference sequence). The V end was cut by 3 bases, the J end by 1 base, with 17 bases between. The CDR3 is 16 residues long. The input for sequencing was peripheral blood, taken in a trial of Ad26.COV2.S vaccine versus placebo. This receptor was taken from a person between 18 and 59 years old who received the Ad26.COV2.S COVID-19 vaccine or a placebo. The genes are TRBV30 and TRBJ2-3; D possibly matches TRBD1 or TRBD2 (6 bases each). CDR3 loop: CAWSRTRGLRTDTQYF. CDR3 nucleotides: TGTGCCTGGAGCCGGACCAGGGGACTCCGCACAGATACGCAGTATTTT.